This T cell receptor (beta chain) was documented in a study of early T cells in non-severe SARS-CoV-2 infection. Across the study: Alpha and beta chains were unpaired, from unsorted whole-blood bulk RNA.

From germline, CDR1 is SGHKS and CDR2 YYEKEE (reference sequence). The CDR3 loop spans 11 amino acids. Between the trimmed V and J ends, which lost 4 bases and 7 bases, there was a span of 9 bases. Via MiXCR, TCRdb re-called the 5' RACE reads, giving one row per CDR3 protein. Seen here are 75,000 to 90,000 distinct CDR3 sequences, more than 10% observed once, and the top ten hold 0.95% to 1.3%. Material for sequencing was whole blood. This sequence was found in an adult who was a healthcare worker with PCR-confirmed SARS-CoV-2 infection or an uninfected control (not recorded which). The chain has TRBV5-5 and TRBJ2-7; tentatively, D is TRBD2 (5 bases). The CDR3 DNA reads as TGTGCCAGCAGCCGGGCGGGTGAGCAGTACTTC. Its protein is CASSRAGEQYF.